The clone carrying this T cell receptor beta chain came up a few times. These data originate in a study of blood T cell repertoires in COVID-19. The wider study: Sites in the United States, Italy and Spain provided acute and convalescent COVID-19 samples. The cDNA or gDNA used as material had been derived from T cells, B-cell-depleted T cells, or PBMCs.

The table came from immunoSEQ multiplex PCR; TCRdb's copy has only in-frame clones and leaves some out. The profile shows 140,000 to 150,000 clones, 76% of them singletons. The trim removed 1 base at V and 6 bases at J, leaving 15 bases unmatched. Per germline, CDR1 MNHEY and CDR2 SMNVEV (reference sequence). CDR3 length equals 17 residues. J is TRBJ2-7 and V is TRBV27; TRBD2 matches 7 bases. Sample: peripheral blood. The source of this sequence is a man aged 55 to 70 with acute or convalescent COVID-19. CDR3 bases: TGTGCCAGCAGTTTATACCCCCCTGCGGGAGAAAGGGTCGAGCAGTACTTC. Protein sequence: CASSLYPPAGERVEQYF.